Listed below are T cell receptor beta chains from one sample, sequenced in a study of blood T cell repertoires in COVID-19. The assay was immunoSEQ multiplex PCR, and TCRdb's table has in-frame clones only and misses some. The table includes approximately 27,000 clones, 80% to 90% detected once. The source material was peripheral blood. The receptors come from a human donor with acute or convalescent COVID-19. The donor label of this sample is uncertain. Each CDR3 is given with its conserved first and last residue. Fields, in order: J gene, D gene, clone size, V gene, CDR3 protein, CDR3 DNA. The D gene is left open where the match is weak. Not every row has a clone size; where given, it reads once, few, many or a size class.

j_gene: TRBJ1-4; d_gene: -; abundance: -; v_gene: TRBV30; CDR3aa: CAWRDTDKSLFF; CDR3nt: TGTGCCTGGAGGGATACAGACAAGAGTCTGTTTTTT
j_gene: TRBJ1-2; d_gene: TRBD1; abundance: -; v_gene: TRBV19; CDR3aa: CASSTQGARGYTF; CDR3nt: TGTGCCAGTAGTACCCAGGGGGCGCGGGGCTACACCTTC
j_gene: TRBJ2-5; d_gene: -; abundance: -; v_gene: TRBV11-2; CDR3aa: CASSLDPLGGMETQYF; CDR3nt: TGTGCCAGCAGCTTAGATCCCTTGGGGGGAATGGAGACCCAGTACTTC
j_gene: TRBJ1-4; d_gene: TRBD1; abundance: -; v_gene: TRBV9; CDR3aa: CASSAGQVYPNEKLFF; CDR3nt: TGTGCCAGCAGCGCAGGACAGGTGTATCCTAATGAAAAACTGTTTTTT
j_gene: TRBJ2-4; d_gene: -; abundance: -; v_gene: TRBV19; CDR3aa: CATRGAKNIQYF; CDR3nt: TGTGCCACCCGGGGGGCCAAAAACATTCAGTACTTC
j_gene: TRBJ2-2; d_gene: TRBD1; abundance: -; v_gene: TRBV5-1; CDR3aa: CASSQQGAGYDRQLFF; CDR3nt: TGCGCCAGCAGCCAGCAGGGGGCCGGGTATGACCGGCAGCTGTTTTTT
j_gene: TRBJ1-3; d_gene: -; abundance: -; v_gene: TRBV7-6; CDR3aa: CASSLARRSSGNTIYF; CDR3nt: TGTGCCAGCAGCTTAGCGCGGCGGAGCTCTGGAAACACCATATATTTT
j_gene: TRBJ1-3; d_gene: -; abundance: -; v_gene: TRBV11-2; CDR3aa: CASSLTEGSSGNTIYF; CDR3nt: TGTGCCAGCAGCTTAACAGAGGGCTCCTCTGGAAACACCATATATTTT
j_gene: TRBJ1-2; d_gene: TRBD1; abundance: -; v_gene: TRBV5-5; CDR3aa: CASSLGQGFGYTF; CDR3nt: TGTGCCAGCAGCTTGGGACAGGGGTTTGGCTACACCTTC
j_gene: TRBJ2-7; d_gene: TRBD1; abundance: -; v_gene: TRBV7-9; CDR3aa: CASSLDRAPDEQYF; CDR3nt: TGTGCCAGCAGCTTGGACAGGGCCCCCGACGAGCAGTACTTC
j_gene: TRBJ2-3; d_gene: TRBD1; abundance: -; v_gene: TRBV19; CDR3aa: CASSLGTATDTQYF; CDR3nt: TGTGCCAGTAGTCTGGGGACAGCCACAGATACGCAGTATTTT
j_gene: TRBJ1-2; d_gene: TRBD1; abundance: -; v_gene: TRBV18; CDR3aa: CASSPPGQGAGLGGYTF; CDR3nt: TGTGCCAGCTCACCCCCGGGACAGGGGGCAGGGCTGGGTGGCTACACCTTC
j_gene: TRBJ2-1; d_gene: TRBD2; abundance: -; v_gene: TRBV7-3; CDR3aa: CASSDRGDQYNEQFF; CDR3nt: TGTGCCAGCAGCGATCGGGGGGATCAGTACAATGAGCAGTTCTTC
j_gene: TRBJ1-4; d_gene: -; abundance: -; v_gene: TRBV7-9; CDR3aa: CASSPDRNNEKLFF; CDR3nt: TGTGCCAGCAGCCCCGACAGGAACAATGAAAAACTGTTTTTT
j_gene: TRBJ2-7; d_gene: -; abundance: -; v_gene: TRBV3-1/TRBV3-2; CDR3aa: CASSQNSREQYF; CDR3nt: TGTGCCAGCAGCCAAAATTCCCGGGAGCAGTACTTC
j_gene: TRBJ2-1; d_gene: -; abundance: -; v_gene: TRBV19; CDR3aa: CASSPGLDNEQFF; CDR3nt: TGTGCCAGTAGTCCGGGACTCGACAATGAGCAGTTCTTC
j_gene: TRBJ1-1; d_gene: -; abundance: -; v_gene: TRBV5-6; CDR3aa: CASSLGERYTEAFF; CDR3nt: TGTGCCAGCAGCTTGGGGGAGCGGTACACTGAAGCTTTCTTT
j_gene: TRBJ2-7; d_gene: -; abundance: -; v_gene: TRBV5-1; CDR3aa: CASSLMGQYEQYF; CDR3nt: TGCGCCAGCAGCTTGATGGGGCAGTACGAGCAGTACTTC
j_gene: TRBJ2-3; d_gene: -; abundance: -; v_gene: TRBV20-1; CDR3aa: CSARDRDTQYF; CDR3nt: TGCAGTGCTAGAGATAGAGATACGCAGTATTTT
j_gene: TRBJ1-4; d_gene: -; abundance: -; v_gene: TRBV5-1; CDR3aa: CASSLAERGLGEKLFF; CDR3nt: TGCGCCAGCAGCTTGGCCGAGAGAGGGCTGGGGGAAAAACTGTTTTTT
j_gene: TRBJ2-5; d_gene: -; abundance: -; v_gene: TRBV7-8; CDR3aa: CASSPSAGAQYF; CDR3nt: TGTGCCAGCAGCCCCTCGGCCGGGGCCCAGTACTTC
j_gene: TRBJ2-7; d_gene: TRBD2; abundance: -; v_gene: TRBV6-5; CDR3aa: CASSFTSGRKYEQYF; CDR3nt: TGTGCCAGCAGTTTTACTAGCGGGAGGAAGTACGAGCAGTACTTC
j_gene: TRBJ2-5; d_gene: -; abundance: -; v_gene: TRBV27; CDR3aa: CASSLRGAFETQYF; CDR3nt: TGTGCCAGCAGTTTACGGGGGGCTTTTGAGACCCAGTACTTC
j_gene: TRBJ2-5; d_gene: TRBD2; abundance: -; v_gene: TRBV3-1/TRBV3-2; CDR3aa: CASISRLADLQETQYF; CDR3nt: TGTGCCAGCATAAGCCGACTAGCGGATCTCCAAGAGACCCAGTACTTC
j_gene: TRBJ1-2; d_gene: -; abundance: -; v_gene: TRBV5-5; CDR3aa: CASSLSGNYGYTF; CDR3nt: TGTGCCAGCAGCTTGTCAGGGAACTATGGCTACACCTTC
j_gene: TRBJ2-3; d_gene: -; abundance: -; v_gene: TRBV9; CDR3aa: CASSVEGDETDTQYF; CDR3nt: TGTGCCAGCAGCGTAGAGGGGGATGAGACAGATACGCAGTATTTT
j_gene: TRBJ2-2; d_gene: TRBD1; abundance: -; v_gene: TRBV19; CDR3aa: CASSKGQLIGELFF; CDR3nt: TGTGCCAGTAGTAAGGGACAGTTGATCGGGGAGCTGTTTTTT
j_gene: TRBJ1-2; d_gene: -; abundance: -; v_gene: TRBV12-3/TRBV12-4; CDR3aa: CASSLQGRGYTF; CDR3nt: TGTGCCAGCAGTCTCCAGGGGCGGGGCTACACCTTC
j_gene: TRBJ2-5; d_gene: TRBD2; abundance: -; v_gene: TRBV7-8; CDR3aa: CASSKLLAGEETQYF; CDR3nt: TGTGCCAGCAGCAAATTACTAGCGGGAGAAGAGACCCAGTACTTC
j_gene: TRBJ2-5; d_gene: TRBD2; abundance: -; v_gene: TRBV2; CDR3aa: CASSPGLAGGLETQYF; CDR3nt: TGTGCCAGCAGTCCGGGACTAGCGGGGGGCCTAGAGACCCAGTACTTC
j_gene: TRBJ2-5; d_gene: -; abundance: once; v_gene: TRBV7-9; CDR3aa: CASSLFRVGETQYF; CDR3nt: TGTGCCAGCAGCTTATTCAGGGTAGGCGAGACCCAGTACTTC
j_gene: TRBJ1-2; d_gene: -; abundance: -; v_gene: TRBV12-3/TRBV12-4; CDR3aa: CASSLDGYGYTF; CDR3nt: TGTGCCAGCAGTTTAGACGGCTATGGCTACACCTTC
j_gene: TRBJ1-6; d_gene: -; abundance: -; v_gene: TRBV6-5; CDR3aa: CASRTTDTNSPLHF; CDR3nt: TGTGCCAGCAGGACGACAGACACCAATTCACCCCTCCACTTT
j_gene: TRBJ1-5; d_gene: -; abundance: -; v_gene: TRBV19; CDR3aa: CASSPGGQGRHQPQHF; CDR3nt: TGTGCCAGTAGTCCGGGGGGGCAGGGCCGTCATCAGCCCCAGCATTTT
j_gene: TRBJ1-4; d_gene: -; abundance: -; v_gene: TRBV19; CDR3aa: CASSTRGPGVGEKLFF; CDR3nt: TGTGCCAGTAGTACCCGGGGCCCAGGGGTGGGTGAAAAACTGTTTTTT
j_gene: TRBJ2-1; d_gene: -; abundance: -; v_gene: TRBV18; CDR3aa: CASSPIQGSEQFF; CDR3nt: TGTGCCAGCTCACCAATACAGGGCAGTGAGCAGTTCTTC
j_gene: TRBJ1-1; d_gene: TRBD1; abundance: -; v_gene: TRBV19; CDR3aa: CASSAYTGGNAEAFF; CDR3nt: TGTGCCAGTAGTGCGTATACAGGGGGCAACGCTGAAGCTTTCTTT
j_gene: TRBJ2-7; d_gene: TRBD2; abundance: -; v_gene: TRBV5-4; CDR3aa: CASSRGVGSAYEQYF; CDR3nt: TGTGCCAGCAGCCGGGGGGTAGGGTCGGCCTACGAGCAGTACTTC
j_gene: TRBJ2-7; d_gene: TRBD1; abundance: -; v_gene: TRBV6-5; CDR3aa: CASSTSGTGVDEQYF; CDR3nt: TGTGCCAGCAGTACCTCCGGGACAGGGGTTGACGAGCAGTACTTC
j_gene: TRBJ2-7; d_gene: -; abundance: -; v_gene: TRBV13; CDR3aa: CASSRRTALPYEQYF; CDR3nt: TGTGCCAGCAGCCGACGGACAGCTTTACCCTACGAGCAGTACTTC
j_gene: TRBJ2-2; d_gene: TRBD1; abundance: -; v_gene: TRBV27; CDR3aa: CASSLGTGFPGELFF; CDR3nt: TGTGCCAGCAGTTTGGGGACAGGGTTTCCCGGGGAGCTGTTTTTT
j_gene: TRBJ2-3; d_gene: -; abundance: -; v_gene: TRBV24-1; CDR3aa: CATSDFDLDGTDTQYF; CDR3nt: TGTGCCACCAGTGACTTCGACCTAGATGGCACAGATACGCAGTATTTT
j_gene: TRBJ1-2; d_gene: -; abundance: -; v_gene: TRBV7-8; CDR3aa: CASSLSPGGVSGYTF; CDR3nt: TGTGCCAGCAGCTTATCCCCTGGCGGGGTAAGCGGCTACACCTTC